This T cell receptor (beta chain) is drawn from a study of CD8 T cells in Susac syndrome. The RNA input was roughly 0.45 to 1 ug, and it was reverse transcribed with random hexamers. By means of immunoSEQ multiplex PCR, TCR beta CDR3 spanning 54 Vbeta and 13 Jbeta underwent amplification. TCRdb re-analysed the immunoSEQ multiplex PCR reads in MiXCR, keeping a single row per CDR3 protein. The sample shows 180,000 or so distinct CDR3 sequences, nearly 95% of them seen only once. Trimming pared 3 bases from V and 4 bases from J, leaving 10 bases between. Per germline, CDR1 LGHDT and CDR2 YNNKEL (reference sequence). The CDR3 contains 15 residues.

The chain is built from TRBV3-1 and TRBJ2-6; possibly TRBD1 or TRBD2 for D (5 bases each). Sequenced: CD4+ T cells from PBMCs. The clonotype originates from a human donor with multiple sclerosis. In DNA form, the CDR3 reads TGTGCCAGCAGCCATGGGGGATGGGGGGCCAACGTCCTGACTTTC. Translating it yields CASSHGGWGANVLTF. The complete variable domain, with remaining parts taken from reference TRBV3-1 and TRBJ2-6, reads DTAVSQTPKYLVTQMGNDKSIKCEQNLGHDTMYWYKQDSKKFLKIMFSYNNKELIINETVPNRFSPKSPDKAHLNLHINSLELGDSAVYFCASSHGGWGANVLTFGAGSRLTVL.